This entry is about one T cell receptor beta chain. Amplification of TCR beta CDR3 regions used RNA as the template. When the TCR CDR3 underwent first-round RT-PCR, the HTBI primer set was used. MiXCR, applied by TCRdb to the multiplex PCR reads, yields one record per CDR3 protein. The sample carries under 450,000 distinct CDR3 sequences, roughly 14% recorded once. This specimen comes from a study of T cells in Graves' hyperthyroidism and ophthalmopathy. Lactation, pregnancy, other autoimmune disease or uncontrolled infection excluded patients. Trimming shortened V by 4 bases and J by 2 bases, and 11 bases separated the two germline ends. Germline V gives CDR1 SQVTM, CDR2 ANQGSEA. The CDR3 has 13 residues.

This chain links TRBV29-1 with TRBJ1-1; D may be TRBD1 (6 bases). The sequenced material came from blood. The source is a man aged 30 to 45 with Graves' hyperthyroidism that later progressed to Graves' ophthalmopathy. CDR3 protein: CSVALTGNTEAFF. CDR3 coding DNA: TGCAGCGTTGCGTTGACAGGCAACACTGAAGCTTTCTTT.